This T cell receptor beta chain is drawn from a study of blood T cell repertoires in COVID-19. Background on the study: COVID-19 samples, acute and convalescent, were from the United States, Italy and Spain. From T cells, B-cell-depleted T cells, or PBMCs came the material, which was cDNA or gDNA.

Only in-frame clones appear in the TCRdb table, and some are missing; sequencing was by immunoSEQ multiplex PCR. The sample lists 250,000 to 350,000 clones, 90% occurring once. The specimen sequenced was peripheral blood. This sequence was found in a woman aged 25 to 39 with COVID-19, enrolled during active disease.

The CDR3 DNA follows: TGTGCCATCTACGGTGGGGGGGACACTGAAGCTTTCTTT. It specifies CAIYGGGDTEAFF. This chain uses TRBV10-3 with TRBJ1-1, with a possible D match to TRBD1 (5 bases). The CDR3 has 13 residues. Trimming took 8 bases from V and 3 from J, leaving 13 bases between them. CDR1 is ENHRY and CDR2 is SYGVKD in the germline V gene.